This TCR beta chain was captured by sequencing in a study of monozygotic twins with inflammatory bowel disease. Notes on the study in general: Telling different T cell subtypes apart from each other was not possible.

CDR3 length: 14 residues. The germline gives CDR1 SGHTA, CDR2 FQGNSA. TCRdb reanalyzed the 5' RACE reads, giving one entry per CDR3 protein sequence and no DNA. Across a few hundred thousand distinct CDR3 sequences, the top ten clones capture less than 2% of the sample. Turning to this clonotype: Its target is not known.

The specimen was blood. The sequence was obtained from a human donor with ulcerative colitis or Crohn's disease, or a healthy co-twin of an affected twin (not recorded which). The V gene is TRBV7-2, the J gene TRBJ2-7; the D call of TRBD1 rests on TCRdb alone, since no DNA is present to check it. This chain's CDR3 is CASSLRDGAYEQYF.